This T cell receptor beta chain came from a study of T cell responses to AZD1222 COVID-19 vaccine. Using immunoSEQ multiplex PCR, the repertoire was profiled, and TCRdb retains in-frame clones only, with some absent. The table includes 160,000 or so clones, 94% detected once. The length of the CDR3 is 13 residues. Trimming stripped 6 bases from V and 7 bases from J, with 16 bases between. Germline V gene lookup returns CDR1 LNHDA and CDR2 SQIVND (reference sequence). The sequencing here drew on peripheral blood, taken 28 days after the second AZD1222 dose. V gene TRBV19 combines with J gene TRBJ2-7; tentative D call: TRBD1 (6 bases). The sequence was obtained from an adult who received the AZD1222 COVID-19 vaccine. Written as DNA, the CDR3 is TGTGCCAGTAGGCGTGGGCAGGGGCAGGAGCAGTACTTC. Its protein product is CASRRGQGQEQYF.